This T cell receptor (beta chain) was obtained from a study of cytomegalovirus exposure and HLA in healthy donors. Study overall: When 350 to 400 donors were genotyped, approximately 81% of them were found to fall in the Caucasian-associated ancestry cluster. General study results and limits: Relative to the roughly 640-donor mean, N-insertions were reportedly fewer in an Asian-associated ancestry cluster in a later analysis.

Vbeta (60) and Jbeta (13) primers were used in the PCR. This table comes from immunoSEQ multiplex PCR, and its TCRdb copy is limited to in-frame clones, with some not included. The sample consists of approximately 88,000 clones, roughly three quarters of them appearing once. For this clone: Antigen specificity is unknown.

V lost 8 bases and J 2 bases, leaving 10 bases between the germline ends. Germline V CDR1 and CDR2: LNHDA, SQIVND (reference sequence). The CDR3 is 14 residues long. This clonotype originated in a man aged 25-40 years in good health and CMV-seronegative. V and J are TRBV19 and TRBJ1-6; D is possibly TRBD1 (5 bases). Sequencing was performed on PBMCs. CDR3 nucleotide sequence: TGTGCCAGTGGGGGGAGCCCCTATAATTCACCCCTCCACTTT. As protein: CASGGSPYNSPLHF.